This T cell receptor beta chain was recovered during a study of cytomegalovirus exposure and HLA in healthy donors (dated by TCRdb to about 2017). Regarding the research as a whole: According to an earlier analysis of a few hundred of the donors, about 190 million T cells yielded 120 million or so unique TCR beta sequences and approximately 300 Gb of sequence data. Around 320 gigabases of sequencing data and approximately 93 million unique TCR sequences were included in an early release covering under 650 HLA-typed donors. Of the roughly 400 genotyped donors, about 80% fell in the genetic ancestry cluster associated with self-reported Caucasian donors. The study aimed to test whether signatures of past pathogen exposure could be identified by cataloging public T cell receptors. The study profiled the T cell repertoires of hundreds of subjects by immunosequencing and related them to cytomegalovirus serostatus. Along with the roughly 670-subject first cohort, a separate validation cohort of around 110 different subjects was used. To predict cytomegalovirus infection status, the study combined high-throughput TCR immunosequencing, statistical association of individual TCRs with disease status, and machine learning. A later analysis re-examined previously published TCR beta repertoires from just over 650 donors and added high-resolution HLA genotyping to investigate patterns of TCR occurrence. Rather than drawing on any new phenotypic data, the later analysis identified candidate immune exposures from TCR beta sequences and the way those sequences occurred across donors. In an earlier analysis of 587 of the donors, high-throughput TCR beta sequencing was used to judge whether each TCR beta V gene segment behaved as functional or pseudogenic. Donor age, sex, ethnicity and CMV serostatus were compiled together with the repertoire data. In a later genetic analysis, genome-wide SNP genotypes for about three fifths of the 666 donors were used, and that subset was treated as a discovery cohort. Every repertoire in the discovery cohort had been generated on one and the same sequencing platform. Both class I and class II loci were covered by HLA typing, at four-digit resolution. The number of typed donors differed by locus: 629-630 for A, B, C, DRB1 and DQB1; 500 to 550 for DQA1; 606 for DPA1; and 450 to 480 for DPB1. A few DR-DQ haplotypes were handled as single units for association and clustering because linkage in the cohort was strong. On average, roughly 200,000 unique TCR beta nucleotide sequences were sequenced per donor among a few hundred genotyped donors of the cohort, with roughly 18% of those sequences being non-productive.

V lost 4 bases and J lost 1 base; the stretch between them is 10 bases long. The CDR3 spans 14 residues, from the cysteine through the phenylalanine. Kept here is only the CDR3 DNA, which spans 42 bases and is read in frame from base 1. Via the germline V gene, CDR1 is LGHNT and CDR2 FRNRAP. A remark on this clone: The target of this receptor is not known. The record has no base qualities; no much larger clone is one base away.

Broad study findings and their caveats: CMV serostatus was the only immune exposure information available for the cohort. Cytomegalovirus status was reported to be diagnosed by the classifier with high specificity and sensitivity in both the original and validation cohorts. An association between a missense DCLRE1C variant and V-gene and J-gene trimming of TCR beta chains was found in a later genetic analysis and replicated in an independent cohort. Some IMGT-functional V segments, including TRBV6-2 and TRBV6-3, could not be told apart with the 87-base-pair reads, so those segments were excluded. A further reported finding was that TCR beta sequences accurately predicted the HLA-A and HLA-B alleles for most subjects in the first cohort. Correlated functional status among segregating V segments might be attributable to linkage disequilibrium, but an unknown experimental factor could not be ruled out. A later analysis found that HLA-associated TCR beta chains were more clonally expanded and had lower generation probabilities than equally common non-associated chains. At a false discovery rate of 0.05, a later analysis linked some 17,000 TCR beta sequences to specific HLA alleles. In vitro tests confirmed that a few of the cytomegalovirus-associated TCR beta chains recognize cytomegalovirus antigens. In a later genetic analysis, fewer N-insertions in productive TCRs were reported among donors in an Asian-associated ancestry cluster than the approximately 670-donor mean. Because counts were too low, about 18 rarely observed V segments, including chromosome 9 orphons, were excluded from the earlier analysis of 587 of the donors. In a later analysis, the rate of TCR association differed among HLA loci, with DRB1 alleles having the most associated TCRs and HLA-C alleles having the fewest. Most CMV-associated TCR beta chains appeared to be HLA-restricted in a later analysis, and the HLA associations seemed to be driven largely by CMV exposure. In an earlier analysis of fewer than 750 of the donors, most TCR beta V segments were observed in productive rearrangements about 87% or about 30% of the time, broadly matching IMGT annotations. When HLA alleles, especially DR and DQ, strongly co-occurred, TCR associations were difficult to assign to individual alleles. The cohort was sequenced for TCR beta chains only, and without alpha or paired-chain data the features that could be detected were limited. The authors suggested that the approach could potentially be generalized to other disease states and immunological phenotypes. HLA typing was unavailable for some donors at each locus, so association tests used only the typed subset. Presence/absence analyses assumed roughly uniform sequencing depth across donors, an assumption that may not hold. A later analysis reported that several top co-occurrence clusters appeared linked to parvovirus B19, influenza, CMV and Epstein-Barr virus. While some public TCRs were present in many individuals, most TCR sequences turned up only very rarely across donors. In the study, around 150 TCR beta chains were listed as associated with cytomegalovirus. A cluster of highly shared sequence variants was judged likely to be a technical artifact of the sequencing pipeline.

The protocol used for the library was the immunoSEQ multiplex PCR assay. For the multiplex PCR, a mixture combining 60 forward primers for TCR Vbeta segments and 13 reverse primers for TCR Jbeta segments was used. The CDR3 region of rearranged TCR beta genes was amplified from genomic DNA by a multiplex PCR assay. The amplified TCR beta libraries were sequenced on the Illumina HiSeq System as 87-base-pair reads. The authors' pipeline ran thus. In a later analysis, some 80 million unique TCR beta chains were counted across the roughly 610 repertoires, and some 10 million of these chains were shared by at least two donors. Raw reads were error-corrected and collapsed into unique sequences with a nearest-neighbor algorithm that merged closely related sequences to remove PCR and sequencing errors. To assign V, D and J gene segments, CDR3 sequences were aligned to IMGT reference sequences. For a sequence to be retained, a match of at least six nucleotides to both a V gene segment and a J gene segment was required. A rearrangement counted as productive if the CDR3 had no stop codons and remained in frame with V and J, and every other rearrangement counted as non-productive. CDR3 was defined by IMGT convention, running from the second conserved V-encoded cysteine to the conserved J-encoded phenylalanine. The earlier analysis of approximately 500 of the donors excluded sequences that lacked an unambiguous match to a single V gene segment. In an earlier analysis of several hundred of the donors, V segments were called functional above 56.7% productive rearrangements and were called segregating when the between-donor standard deviation exceeded 5%. A statistical classification framework was developed to diagnose cytomegalovirus status using the catalog of TCR beta chain sequences. A later analysis assigned V and J genes by comparing TCR nucleotide sequences with IMGT/GENE-DB human TR gene sequences. In a later analysis, CDR3 sequences and most-parsimonious VDJ recombination scenarios were assigned using the TCRdist pipeline. A later analysis defined each TCR beta chain by its CDR3 amino acid sequence plus V-gene family, and excluded reads lacking a unique V-gene family. As a way to deal with suspected cross-contamination and a sequencing artifact, a later analysis dropped approximately 590 nucleotide sequences that were highly shared and had low generation probability. In a later analysis, a clonal expansion index for each public chain was calculated from normalized within-repertoire ranks of inferred template counts. A later analysis computed generation probabilities with a VDJ recombination model fitted to out-of-frame rearrangements, and checked the results against IGoR. Hypergeometric tests were used in a later analysis to score TCR-TCR, TCR-HLA and TCR-CMV co-occurrence, with a repertoire-size bias correction applied to the TCR pairs. In a later analysis, false discovery rates were estimated by permuting HLA or CMV assignments 20 times. In a later analysis, co-occurring TCRs were grouped using DBSCAN, with TCRdist sequence similarity added in when clustering inside HLA-allele-positive subsets. Repertoires with fewer than 30,000 or more than 120,000 public chains were left out of co-occurrence clustering, as were five repertoires with anomalous nucleotide sharing. TCRdb took this table from immuneACCESS and kept in-frame rearrangements with V and J called. Such tables lack part of the clones; where checked against another copy, unresolved V genes explain under half of the gap, and the rest is unexplained. Clone size and the V and J calls come from that table; the DNA yielded D and trimming. A total of roughly 170,000 clones appear in this sample, 75% to 90% of them only once. Of the sample, around 4.4% is held by the ten largest clones.

In total, over 600 healthy bone marrow donors made up the cohort. At the time of sampling, all cohort members were nominally healthy, though unrecorded immune exposures were likely present. The donor tested CMV seropositive, placing the donor among the 250 to 350 seropositive members of the cohort. A peripheral blood sample was collected from each donor, and TCR beta sequencing was performed on peripheral blood mononuclear cells. The Qiagen DNeasy Blood Extraction Kit was used to extract genomic DNA from the blood cell samples. Sequencing input: PBMCs. The receptor's source is a woman aged 45-59 years in good health and CMV-seropositive. The chain is encoded by TRBV12-5 joined to TRBJ1-1, with the D gene not clear enough to name. The nucleotide sequence is given as TGTGCTAGTGGTTCAAACACAGCGAACACTGAAGCTTTCTTT. Its protein is CASGSNTANTEAFF.